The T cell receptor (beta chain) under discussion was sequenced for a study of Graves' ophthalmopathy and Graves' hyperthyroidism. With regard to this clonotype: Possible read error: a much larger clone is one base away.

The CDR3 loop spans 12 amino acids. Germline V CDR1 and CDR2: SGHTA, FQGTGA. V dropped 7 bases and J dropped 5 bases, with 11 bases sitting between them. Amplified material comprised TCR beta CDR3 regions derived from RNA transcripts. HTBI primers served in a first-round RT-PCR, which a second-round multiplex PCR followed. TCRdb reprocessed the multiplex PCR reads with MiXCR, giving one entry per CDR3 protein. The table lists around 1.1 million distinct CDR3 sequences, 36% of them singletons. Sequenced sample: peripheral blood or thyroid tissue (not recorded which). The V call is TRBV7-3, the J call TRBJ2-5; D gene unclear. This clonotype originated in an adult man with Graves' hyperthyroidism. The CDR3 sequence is CASNTRKETQYF. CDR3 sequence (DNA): TGTGCCAGCAACACACGAAAGGAGACCCAGTACTTC.